This TCR beta chain came from a study of blood T cell repertoires in COVID-19 (dated by TCRdb to about 2020). Describing the broader study: Samples from collaborators originated in the United States, Italy and Spain and spanned both the acute and convalescent phases of COVID-19. The prospective study material was composed of cDNA or gDNA derived from T cells, B-cell-depleted T cells, or PBMCs. Deeply sampled blood TCRbeta repertoires from subjects exposed to, actively infected with, or recovered from COVID-19 were included in the dataset. The repertoires were released in a freely available public database intended as a resource for research on the immune response to SARS-CoV-2. The samples were drawn from the first 160 participants of the ongoing ImmuneRACE study and from 1,254 subjects provided by 6 global collaborators. The sample metadata nearly always contained a de-identified subject ID, COVID-19 status, age in years and sex. Where available, HLA class I and class II types were taken from metadata supplied by the sample provider and were not determined by assay-based typing. General study outcomes and caveats: The amount of clinical and demographic metadata varied by source and participant and was provided uncurated.

With regard to this clone: It has no known antigen specificity. No base-level quality is on record; no much larger clone is a single base apart.

CDR1 and CDR2 were assigned from the germline V gene as KGHDR and SFDVKD. The CDR3 goes from the cysteine to the phenylalanine over 13 residues. Left in the record is the CDR3 DNA by itself, 39 bases read in frame from the first base. V sheds 1 base and J sheds 3 bases, leaving 4 bases between their ends. The collaborating institutions used their own protocols to collect whole blood in K2EDTA tubes. Collaborator samples were shipped for TCRbeta analysis as frozen whole blood, isolated PBMCs, or DNA extracted from either sample type. TCRbeta CDR3 regions were amplified from genomic DNA using the immunoSEQ Assay, a bias-controlled multiplex PCR. The study's own analysis went as follows. The number of nucleated cells in each sample was estimated by amplification of reference gene primers within the assay. Sequence reads were collapsed and filtered to measure the absolute abundance of every unique TCRbeta CDR3 rearrangement. For each sample, productive Simpson clonality was calculated as the square root of Simpson's diversity index over productive rearrangements. TCRdb re-hosts the immuneACCESS table, in-frame sequences only. Its copies lack some clones; in the studies checked, an unresolved V gene accounts for under half of them, and the cause for the rest is not known. V and J calls and clone size are given by that table; D and trimming were obtained from the DNA. A total of hundreds of thousands of clones appear in this sample, roughly 84% of them only once. The ten largest clones capture roughly 7.4% of the sample.

The sequenced sample consisted of peripheral blood. The clonotype originates from a woman between 45 and 65 years old with acute or convalescent COVID-19. The V and J segments used are TRBV24-1 and TRBJ2-3; the D gene cannot be named for sure. The DNA sequence is TGTGCCACCAGTGATTTACAAACAGATACGCAGTATTTT. Its coded protein is CATSDLQTDTQYF.